A single sample gave rise to the 29 T cell receptor beta chains below, sequenced in a study of OX40 agonist ivuxolimab in advanced cancers. Measured with immunoSEQ multiplex PCR; TCRdb has only the in-frame clones, and not every one. The sample records 75,000 to 85,000 clones, over 75% being singletons. The material was CD4+ or CD8+ T cells sorted from blood, obtained in a trial of the OX40 agonist ivuxolimab. These receptors came from an adult with an advanced solid tumor such as melanoma, head and neck, liver or kidney cancer.

The chain combines TRBV10-3 with TRBJ2-7, with 10 positions matching TRBD2. J lost 5 bases, V lost 4 bases, and 11 bases had no gene match. CDR3 length equals 16 residues. The germline gives CDR1 ENHRY, CDR2 SYGVKD. In DNA, the CDR3 is TGTGCCATCAGTGTGGGAGCGGGAGGGCGTTTCCACGAGCAGTACTTC. Translating gives CAISVGAGGRFHEQYF.

The rearrangement uses TRBV7-8 and TRBJ1-5; a possible D gene is TRBD1 (6 bases). Germline loops: CDR1 SGHVS, CDR2 FQNEAQ. Trimming removed 3 bases from V and 7 bases from J, with 16 bases in between. The CDR3 runs to 15 residues. The CDR3 sequence is CASSLDSPTQQPQHF. The CDR3 DNA follows: TGTGCCAGCAGCTTGGACAGTCCCACCCAGCAGCCCCAGCATTTT.

This clone was counted only a few times. The rearrangement uses TRBV18 and TRBJ2-1, with 8 nucleotides matching TRBD2. This CDR3 has 14 residues. J gave up 5 bases and V 8 bases, and 8 bases lay outside the gene matches. Germline V gene sequence: CDR1 KGHSH, CDR2 LQKENI. The chain's CDR3 is CASNAGLGNNEQFF. In nucleotides, the CDR3 is TGTGCCAGCAATGCGGGACTAGGTAACAATGAGCAGTTCTTC.

The rearrangement joins TRBV5-1 to TRBJ2-2; unclear D gene. This CDR3 spans 13 amino acids. V gave up 4 bases and J gave up 2 bases, with 6 bases separating them. Germline loops: CDR1 SGHRS, CDR2 YFSETQ. The CDR3 loop is CASSEANTGELFF. The CDR3 region has the DNA TGCGCCAGCAGCGAAGCAAACACCGGGGAGCTGTTTTTT.

The chain joins TRBV10-3 to TRBJ2-3, with D possibly being TRBD1 (5 bases). V shed 6 bases and J shed 6 bases, with 16 bases lying between them. CDR3 length: 14 residues. From germline, CDR1 is ENHRY and CDR2 SYGVKD. The DNA of the CDR3 is TGTGCCATCAGGAAACAGGTCTTTCAGGATACGCAGTATTTT. Protein product: CAIRKQVFQDTQYF.

In regard to this clone: The germline gene is not matched at one end of the junction; a read error may be the cause. In nucleotides, the CDR3 is TGCGCCAGCAGCTTGTCGCCTAGCAGAGATACGCAGTATTTT. This gives the protein CASSLSPSRDTQYF. This chain connects TRBV5-1 to TRBJ2-3; D might be TRBD2 (5 bases). CDR3 length: 14 residues. Germline V gene data show CDR1 as SGHRS and CDR2 as YFSETQ.

The genes are TRBV28 and TRBJ1-1; D gene ambiguous. This CDR3 has 15 residues. V lost 6 bases and J lost 4, with 18 bases in between. The germline CDR1 and CDR2 sequences are MDHEN and SYDVKM. Here the CDR3 reads CASSPSSGHGTEAFF. The CDR3 DNA reads TGTGCCAGCAGCCCGTCCTCGGGTCATGGCACTGAAGCTTTCTTT.

This chain connects TRBV7-6 to TRBJ2-1, with 7 bases lining up with TRBD2. Per germline, CDR1 SGHVS and CDR2 FNYEAQ. With 4 bases clipped from V and 11 bases from J, the junction kept 8 bases outside the gene matches. This CDR3 spans 13 amino acids. In DNA, the CDR3 is TGTGCCAGCAGCTCTTATAGCGGGCAGCAGCAGTTCTTC. This codes for CASSSYSGQQQFF.

A remark on this clone: At one of its ends the junction is not consistent with the germline gene, which may arise from a read error. The rearrangement links TRBV5-1 to TRBJ2-1; D is unclear. Germline V lookup: CDR1 SGHRS, CDR2 YFSETQ. The CDR3 is 14 residues long. The CDR3 DNA is TGCGCCAGCAGCCCCGAGCCGGGCCCCAATGCGCAGTTCTTC. Amino acids: CASSPEPGPNAQFF.

This clone has more than one count but fewer than ten. This rearrangement joins TRBV5-6 to TRBJ2-5; 7 nucleotides match TRBD1. Per germline, CDR1 SGHDT and CDR2 YYEEEE. Trimming at V came to 0 bases and at J to 2 bases, leaving 4 bases not matched to a gene. CDR3 size: 15 residues. The CDR3 loop is CASSLGQGRQETQYF. The CDR3 nucleotides read TGTGCCAGCAGCTTGGGACAGGGTCGGCAAGAGACCCAGTACTTC.

This clone showed up just a few times. The chain joins TRBV7-7 to TRBJ2-5; 11 positions agree with TRBD2. CDR3 length equals 15 residues. Per germline, CDR1 SSHAT and CDR2 FNYEAQ (reference sequence). V shed 5 bases, J shed 5 bases, and the junction held 7 bases outside the gene matches. The CDR3 loop reads CASSPTSGSPETQYF. The CDR3 nucleotides read TGTGCCAGCAGCCCAACTAGCGGGAGTCCGGAGACCCAGTACTTC.

This clone was recorded a few times. The chain joins TRBV7-2 to TRBJ2-2; 7 nucleotides agree with TRBD2. The CDR3 has 15 amino acids. Trimming took 6 bases from V and 3 from J; bases not matched to a gene: 7. Germline V gene sequence: CDR1 SGHTA, CDR2 FQGNSA. CDR3 coding DNA: TGTGCCAGCAGGGGGGGGTCGTATGACACCGGGGAGCTGTTTTTT. Residues: CASRGGSYDTGELFF.

The chain has TRBV12-5 and TRBJ2-6; D is unclear. The CDR3 covers 17 residues. Trimming removed 5 bases at V and 2 bases at J, with 16 bases between. Germline CDR1 is LGHNT and CDR2 is FRNRAP. This CDR3 reads CASGAVSGQTGANVLTF. In DNA form, the CDR3 reads TGTGCTAGTGGTGCCGTTTCTGGTCAAACTGGGGCCAACGTCCTGACTTTC.

The chain links TRBV7-9 to TRBJ1-4, with 7 positions matching TRBD1. The CDR3 is 14 amino acids. Germline values: CDR1 SEHNR, CDR2 FQNEAQ (reference sequence). The V and J ends lost 6 bases and 4 bases, in that order; junction bases with no gene match: 5. The CDR3 region is CASSLDRDNEKLFF. The CDR3 DNA reads as TGTGCCAGCAGTCTTGACAGGGATAATGAAAAACTGTTTTTT. The full variable domain, completed using reference TRBV7-9 and TRBJ1-4, is DTGVSQNPRHKITKRGQNVTFRCDPISEHNRLYWYRQTLGQGPEFLTYFQNEAQLEKSRLLSDRFSAERPKGSFSTLEIQRTEQGDSAMYLCASSLDRDNEKLFFGSGTQLSVL.

The count of this clone is one. The V and J genes are TRBV5-1 and TRBJ1-4; no clear D. From germline, CDR1 is SGHRS and CDR2 YFSETQ. V was shortened by 0 bases and J by 7 bases, with 7 bases between the two germline ends. The CDR3 length is 13 residues. As DNA, the CDR3 is TGCGCCAGCAGCTTGGCCGCAGCTGAAAAACTGTTTTTT. Translation gives CASSLAAAEKLFF.

The chain couples TRBV5-1 to TRBJ1-1; 7 bases line up with TRBD1. The trim removed 0 bases at V and 5 bases at J, leaving 4 bases unmatched. Germline lookup yields CDR1 SGHRS and CDR2 YFSETQ. The length of the CDR3 is 14 residues. The CDR3 DNA sequence: TGCGCCAGCAGCTTGGGACAGGGATTTACTGAAGCTTTCTTT. Its protein product is CASSLGQGFTEAFF.

CDR3 in amino acids: CASSLGGDRLGQPQHF. DNA of the CDR3: TGTGCCAGCAGTTTGGGTGGGGACAGGCTGGGGCAGCCCCAGCATTTT. This chain connects TRBV28 to TRBJ1-5, with TRBD1 identical over 8 bases. The germline V gene encodes CDR1 MDHEN and CDR2 SYDVKM. The V gene end was trimmed by 3 bases and the J gene end by 7 bases; junction bases not matched to a gene: 11. The CDR3 has 16 amino acids. Looking up the rest from reference TRBV28 and TRBJ1-5 gives the full variable domain: DVKVTQSSRYLVKRTGEKVFLECVQDMDHENMFWYRQDPGLGLRLIYFSYDVKMKEKGDIPEGYSVSREKKERFSLILESASTNQTSMYLCASSLGGDRLGQPQHFGDGTRLSIL.

The CDR3 spells CASSPDRVTDTQYF. The CDR3 nucleotides are TGCGCCAGCAGCCCTGACAGGGTCACAGATACGCAGTATTTT. The genes are TRBV5-1 and TRBJ2-3; 7 positions agree with TRBD1. Losses at the gene ends were 4 bases for V and 2 bases for J; bases not matched to a gene: 4. Per the germline V gene, CDR1 is SGHRS and CDR2 is YFSETQ. This CDR3 has 14 amino acids.

The chain links TRBV27 to TRBJ2-1, with a tentative D call TRBD2 (5 bases). CDR3 length: 16 amino acids. V lost 4 bases and J 4 bases, leaving 17 bases between the germline ends. Germline CDR1 reads MNHEY; CDR2 reads SMNVEV (reference sequence). In DNA, the CDR3 is TGTGCCAGCAGTTCCATACGAGGGAGAGCTTACAATGAGCAGTTCTTC. It encodes CASSSIRGRAYNEQFF.

CDR3 sequence (DNA): TGTGCCAGCTCACCGCGGACAGGGGGCGGGGAGACCCAGTACTTC. It encodes CASSPRTGGGETQYF. This chain links TRBV18 with TRBJ2-5; 11 bases align to TRBD1. The CDR3 is 15 residues long. Germline V gives CDR1 KGHSH, CDR2 LQKENI. The junction had 5 bases not matched to a gene; V was cut back by 3 bases and J by 5 bases.

By share, this clone counts as medium-sized. The rearrangement uses TRBV19 and TRBJ1-1; D is unclear. Per germline, CDR1 LNHDA and CDR2 SQIVND (reference sequence). This CDR3 is built from 13 residues. V was cut by 7 bases and J by 5 bases, with 14 bases left in between. CDR3 protein: CASNLAGVTEAFF. The CDR3 bases are TGTGCCAGTAATTTGGCTGGGGTAACTGAAGCTTTCTTT.

The chain links TRBV27 to TRBJ2-7; D is tentatively TRBD1 or TRBD2 (7 bases each). The CDR3 sequence is 18 residues long. V shed 10 bases and J shed 4 bases, with 32 bases lying between them. The germline CDR1 and CDR2 sequences are MNHEY and SMNVEV (reference sequence). The CDR3 DNA follows: TGTGCCACCCAGCGGGACAGCCGTTTTGTGGATGCGGGATACGAGCAGTACTTC. This sequence encodes CATQRDSRFVDAGYEQYF.

This clone showed up just a few times. This chain connects TRBV6-1 to TRBJ2-3; TRBD1 agrees at 8 bases. The trim removed 2 bases at V and 4 bases at J, leaving 5 bases unmatched. The CDR3 loop spans 15 amino acids. Germline CDR1 MNHNS, CDR2 SASEGT. The CDR3 reads CASSELAGGADTQYF. The DNA of the CDR3 is TGTGCCAGCAGTGAATTAGCAGGGGGCGCAGATACGCAGTATTTT.

V and J are TRBV11-3 and TRBJ2-7, with no clear D. The germline V gene encodes CDR1 SGHNT and CDR2 YENEEA. V lost 3 bases and J lost 0, with 24 bases in between. CDR3 length: 19 amino acids. In nucleotides, the CDR3 is TGTGCCAGCAGCTTCCGAGGCAACGTTATGGGCAGGAGCTCCTACGAGCAGTACTTC. Encoded protein: CASSFRGNVMGRSSYEQYF.

J is TRBJ2-1 and V is TRBV7-2; tentatively, D is TRBD2 (5 bases). Germline CDR1 and CDR2: SGHTA and FQGNSA. Trimming removed 2 bases from V and 0 bases from J, with 14 bases in between. This CDR3 has 17 amino acids. CDR3 nucleotide sequence: TGTGCCAGCAGCTTACTTGCTAGCTCCTTCTCCTACAATGAGCAGTTCTTC. This encodes CASSLLASSFSYNEQFF. The full variable domain, with the rest looked up from reference TRBV7-2 and TRBJ2-1, is GAGVSQSPSNKVTEKGKDVELRCDPISGHTALYWYRQSLGQGLEFLIYFQGNSAPDKSGLPSDRFSAERTGGSVSTLTIQRTQQEDSAVYLCASSLLASSFSYNEQFFGPGTRLTVL.

CDR3 DNA: TGCAGCGTTGTGAGCGAGCGGAGAAACAATGAGCAGTTCTTC. Protein sequence: CSVVSERRNNEQFF. V gene TRBV29-1 combines with J gene TRBJ2-1, with a weak D call TRBD2 (5 bases). Per the germline V gene, CDR1 is SQVTM and CDR2 is ANQGSEA. Trimming removed 4 bases from V and 5 bases from J, with 15 bases in between. The CDR3 has 14 residues.

The rearrangement joins TRBV28 to TRBJ2-4; 10 bases line up with TRBD1. The CDR3 length is 13 residues. Germline V gene data show CDR1 as MDHEN and CDR2 as SYDVKM. With V trimmed by 6 bases and J by 12 bases, 8 bases remained unmatched. CDR3 region: CASSSGTGVRQYF. CDR3 coding DNA: TGTGCCAGCAGCTCCGGGACAGGGGTTCGTCAGTACTTC. The full variable domain, in which reference TRBV28 and TRBJ2-4 provide the parts outside the CDR3, is DVKVTQSSRYLVKRTGEKVFLECVQDMDHENMFWYRQDPGLGLRLIYFSYDVKMKEKGDIPEGYSVSREKKERFSLILESASTNQTSMYLCASSSGTGVRQYFGAGTRLSVL.

This clone was observed a few times. The chain is built from TRBV19 and TRBJ1-5; D is perhaps TRBD1 (6 bases). Germline V gives CDR1 LNHDA, CDR2 SQIVND (reference sequence). The CDR3 has 16 amino acids. Deletions cut 5 bases from V and 7 bases from J, with 21 bases between. CDR3 sequence reads: CASSPGQSMVRQPQHF. The CDR3 nucleotides read TGTGCCAGTAGTCCCGGACAGAGCATGGTAAGACAGCCCCAGCATTTT.

The gene calls are TRBV6-6 and TRBJ2-7; D is possibly TRBD1 (6 bases). The CDR3 length is 12 residues. Germline loops: CDR1 MNHNY, CDR2 SVGAGI (reference sequence). V was pared by 8 bases and J by 2 bases, with 10 bases between. The CDR3 reads CASGGRPYEQYF. In DNA, the CDR3 is TGTGCCAGCGGGGGCAGGCCCTACGAGCAGTACTTC.